Listed here is a single TCR beta chain. This CDR3 has 14 residues. V lost 3 bases and J 6 bases, leaving 12 bases between the germline ends. Per germline, CDR1 MGHRA and CDR2 YSYEKL. This sample stems from a study of blood T cell repertoires in COVID-19. Study overall: Italy, Spain and the United States were the sources of the convalescent and acute COVID-19 samples. Nucleic acid was either cDNA or gDNA, and it came from T cells, B-cell-depleted T cells, or PBMCs.

Original handling: How many nucleated cells were present was estimated from reference gene primer amplification. Only in-frame clones appear in the TCRdb table, and some are missing; sequencing was by immunoSEQ multiplex PCR. D and trimming come from the DNA, and the V and J calls and clone size come from that table. The data show 55,000 to 80,000 clones, with 80% to 90% seen just once and roughly 9.6% held by the top ten. The rearrangement joins TRBV4-1 to TRBJ2-1; a possible D gene is TRBD2 (6 bases). Sequencing input: peripheral blood. This receptor was taken from an elderly man with acute or convalescent COVID-19. CDR3 in amino acids: CASSQEGLGNEQFF. CDR3 sequence (DNA): TGCGCCAGCAGCCAGGAGGGACTCGGCAATGAGCAGTTCTTC.